The next 10 T cell receptor beta chains were all read from a single sample in a study of OX40 agonist ivuxolimab in advanced cancers. This table comes from immunoSEQ multiplex PCR, and its TCRdb copy is limited to in-frame clones, with some not included. There are about 48,000 clones in the sample; 85% to 90% occur only once, and under 2.5% lies in the top ten. Sequenced material: CD4+ or CD8+ T cells sorted from blood, taken in a trial of the OX40 agonist ivuxolimab. The receptors were sampled from an adult with an advanced solid tumor such as melanoma, head and neck, liver or kidney cancer.

The chain couples TRBV5-4 to TRBJ2-2, with 8 bases matching TRBD1. V shed 4 bases, J shed 4 bases, and the junction held 6 bases outside the gene matches. CDR1 is SGHNT and CDR2 is YYREEE in the germline V gene (reference sequence). The CDR3 runs 15 residues. CDR3 loop: CASSQGQVFTGELFF. The CDR3 DNA reads TGTGCCAGCAGCCAGGGACAGGTGTTCACCGGGGAGCTGTTTTTT.

The chain is built from TRBV11-2 and TRBJ2-6; D gene uncertain. Germline V gene data show CDR1 as SGHAT and CDR2 as FQNNGV. V was cut by 1 base and J by 2 bases, with 3 bases left in between. This CDR3 comprises 14 residues. CDR3 sequence (DNA): TGTGCCAGCAGCTTAGTTGCTGGGGCCAACGTCCTGACTTTC. Amino acids: CASSLVAGANVLTF.

The chain is built from TRBV9 and TRBJ1-2, with D possibly TRBD1 on 5 matching bases. Germline assignment: CDR1 SGDLS and CDR2 YYNGEE. This CDR3 is built from 16 residues. V lost 1 base and J 8 bases, leaving 21 bases between the germline ends. The CDR3 bases are TGTGCCAGCAGCGTATTAGGGGACGGGGAATTCTGGGGCTACACCTTC. This encodes CASSVLGDGEFWGYTF.

The chain couples TRBV5-4 to TRBJ1-4; D may be TRBD1 (5 bases). V was trimmed by 4 bases and J by 6 bases, leaving 19 bases between them. There are 16 residues in the CDR3. Per germline, CDR1 SGHNT and CDR2 YYREEE (reference sequence). The CDR3 region is CASSREGPGSDEKLFF. CDR3 nucleotide sequence: TGTGCCAGCAGCCGAGAGGGACCAGGAAGCGATGAAAAACTGTTTTTT.

This sequence joins TRBV14 and TRBJ2-3; D is unresolved. The CDR3 contains 15 residues. Germline V lookup: CDR1 SGHDN, CDR2 FVKESK. The ends were cut back, 0 bases at V and 0 bases at J, with 7 bases in the middle. The CDR3 nucleotides are TGTGCCAGCAGCCAAGATGTACAGAGCACAGATACGCAGTATTTT. This encodes CASSQDVQSTDTQYF.

The gene calls are TRBV4-1 and TRBJ2-5; D is unclear. The V end lost 5 bases, the J end lost 4 bases, and 11 bases lay between the germline ends. The CDR3 consists of 13 residues. CDR1 is MGHRA and CDR2 is YSYEKL in the germline V gene. CDR3 loop: CASSTTWPETQYF. CDR3 in DNA: TGCGCCAGCAGCACGACATGGCCAGAGACCCAGTACTTC.

This clone appeared a single time. V usage is TRBV5-6 and J usage is TRBJ2-7; no reliable D call. V gave up 0 bases and J gave up 3 bases, with 10 bases separating them. Germline V gene lookup returns CDR1 SGHDT and CDR2 YYEEEE. This CDR3 is built from 14 residues. The CDR3 loop reads CASSLVSQSYEQYF. In nucleotides, the CDR3 is TGTGCCAGCAGCTTGGTTTCCCAGAGCTACGAGCAGTACTTC.

The chain joins TRBV5-6 to TRBJ2-1; 9 positions match TRBD2. Germline CDR1 and CDR2: SGHDT and YYEEEE. With 0 bases clipped from V and 9 bases from J, the junction kept 10 bases outside the gene matches. The CDR3 sequence is 16 residues long. CDR3 bases: TGTGCCAGCAGCTTGGTCGCGGGAGGGCCTTTCATTGAGCAGTTCTTC. Its translation: CASSLVAGGPFIEQFF.

The chain joins TRBV5-1 to TRBJ2-7; D is unclear. Trimming removed 3 bases at V and 6 bases at J, with 16 bases between. Germline assignment: CDR1 SGHRS and CDR2 YFSETQ. This CDR3 has 14 residues. The CDR3 DNA follows: TGCGCCAGCAGCTGGAAAAGTCAAGGGCTCGAGCAGTACTTC. Encoded protein: CASSWKSQGLEQYF.

The chain combines TRBV5-1 with TRBJ2-5; TRBD1 agrees at 9 bases. From germline, CDR1 is SGHRS and CDR2 YFSETQ. This CDR3 is built from 14 residues. With 3 bases clipped from V and 5 bases from J, the junction kept 5 bases outside the gene matches. The CDR3 DNA follows: TGCGCCAGCAGCTCGGACAGGGGCCGGGAGACCCAGTACTTC. Residues: CASSSDRGRETQYF.